The clone carrying this T cell receptor (beta chain) was recorded a few times. This sample's TCRbeta library carried unique molecular identifier barcodes. TCRdb re-analysed the PCR reads in MiXCR, keeping a single row per CDR3 protein. The sample has 300,000 or so distinct CDR3 sequences; 9.9% are singletons. These data are taken from a study of T-cell reconstitution after alpha-beta-depleted transplantation in children. Germline-derived CDR1 and CDR2 are SGHRS and YFSETQ. V was shortened by 4 bases and J by 1 base, with 20 bases between the two germline ends. The length of the CDR3 is 18 residues. This clonotype was obtained from a human donor who donated a stem cell graft to a child with SCID. The sample in question was PBMCs from the stem cell graft donor, obtained from the stem cell graft. The chain carries TRBV5-1 and TRBJ2-2; D not resolved. The CDR3 sequence is CASSTGLHSRMNTGELFF. The CDR3 region has the DNA TGCGCCAGCAGCACTGGCTTACACAGCAGAATGAACACCGGGGAGCTGTTTTTT.